The rows below give T cell receptor beta chains drawn from one sample of a study of blood T cell repertoires in COVID-19. Generated by immunoSEQ multiplex PCR, the TCRdb table keeps only in-frame clones and is missing some. The sample gives 150,000 to 200,000 clones, over 80% of which show up once; about 4.8% is in the top ten. The specimen was peripheral blood. These receptors all come from a man younger than 40 with COVID-19, enrolled during active disease. The CDR3 runs from the conserved cysteine through the conserved F or W. A D gene is named only where the DNA matches it firmly. Size values are once, few and many counts, or a class for expanded clones, and some rows have none.

size	J	D	V	CDR3	DNA
NA	TRBJ1-5	NA	TRBV27	CASSLTPGGNQPQHF	TGTGCCAGCAGTCTTACCCCGGGGGGCAATCAGCCCCAGCATTTT
once	TRBJ1-5	TRBD1	TRBV27	CATISGTGGDSNQPQHF	TGTGCCACCATCTCCGGGACAGGGGGAGATAGCAATCAGCCCCAGCATTTT
NA	TRBJ2-7	TRBD1	TRBV7-6	CASSLTDRVSYEQYF	TGTGCCAGCAGCCTCACAGACAGGGTTTCCTACGAGCAGTACTTC
NA	TRBJ1-1	TRBD1	TRBV6-5	CASRGTGGAGAFF	TGTGCCAGCAGAGGGACAGGGGGCGCAGGAGCTTTCTTT
NA	TRBJ1-2	NA	TRBV25-1	CASSATGNRNYGYTF	TGTGCCAGCAGTGCGACGGGGAACCGTAACTATGGCTACACCTTC
NA	TRBJ1-1	NA	TRBV9	CASSDQGLNTEAFF	TGTGCCAGCAGCGACCAGGGGCTGAACACTGAAGCTTTCTTT
NA	TRBJ2-7	NA	TRBV12-3/TRBV12-4	CASSTGTYEQYF	TGTGCCAGCAGTACAGGGACCTACGAGCAGTACTTC
NA	TRBJ2-1	TRBD2	TRBV7-9	CASSSGLAGGEQFF	TGTGCCAGCAGCTCAGGACTAGCGGGAGGTGAGCAGTTCTTC
NA	TRBJ2-7	TRBD2	TRBV5-1	CASSLSSGQPYEQYF	TGCGCCAGCAGCTTGTCTAGCGGCCAGCCATACGAGCAGTACTTC
NA	TRBJ1-2	NA	TRBV27	CASSPLGDNGIYGYTF	TGTGCCAGCAGTCCCCTTGGAGATAATGGTATCTATGGCTACACCTTC
NA	TRBJ2-7	NA	TRBV5-1	CASSLGRDDDEQYF	TGCGCCAGCAGCTTGGGGCGGGACGACGACGAGCAGTACTTC
NA	TRBJ2-5	NA	TRBV5-1	CASSSPRTDIQETQYF	TGCGCCAGCAGCTCACCTCGGACAGATATACAAGAGACCCAGTACTTC
NA	TRBJ2-7	NA	TRBV25-1	CASSESHRIPYEQYF	TGTGCCAGCAGTGAATCCCACAGAATTCCCTACGAGCAGTACTTC
NA	TRBJ2-3	TRBD2	TRBV24-1	CATSDFTSGTDTQYF	TGTGCCACCAGTGATTTCACTAGCGGCACAGATACGCAGTATTTT
NA	TRBJ2-7	NA	TRBV4-3	CASSQTSLRESDEQYF	TGCGCCAGCAGCCAGACTAGTCTCAGGGAGTCGGACGAGCAGTACTTC
NA	TRBJ2-3	TRBD1	TRBV19	CASSILPGQGKGTQYF	TGTGCCAGTAGTATACTACCGGGACAGGGTAAGGGTACGCAGTATTTT
NA	TRBJ1-2	NA	TRBV30	CAWLSTGKHGYTF	TGTGCCTGGTTATCTACGGGGAAGCATGGCTACACCTTC
once	TRBJ1-4	TRBD1	TRBV10-1	CARTGNSTNEKLFF	TGCGCCCGGACAGGCAATTCAACTAATGAAAAACTGTTTTTT
NA	TRBJ1-2	TRBD1	TRBV7-3	CASSFNRGLDYGYTF	TGTGCCAGCAGCTTTAACAGGGGGCTAGACTATGGCTACACCTTC
NA	TRBJ2-5	NA	TRBV29-1	CSVELGGETQYF	TGCAGCGTTGAACTCGGGGGAGAGACCCAGTACTTC
NA	TRBJ1-2	NA	TRBV18	CASSGGLYGYTF	TGTGCCAGCTCAGGGGGCTTATATGGCTACACCTTC
NA	TRBJ1-1	NA	TRBV19	CASTRQITEAFF	TGTGCCAGTACGAGACAGATCACTGAAGCTTTCTTT
NA	TRBJ1-6	NA	TRBV6-1	CASSELGAQYNSPLHF	TGTGCCAGCAGTGAATTGGGGGCCCAATATAATTCACCCCTCCACTTT
NA	TRBJ1-1	TRBD1	TRBV10-3	CAIRGDRGNTEAFF	TGTGCCATCAGGGGGGACAGGGGGAACACTGAAGCTTTCTTT
NA	TRBJ1-3	TRBD1	TRBV11-2	CASSSRQGFNYGNTIYF	TGTGCCAGCAGCTCTCGACAGGGGTTTAATTATGGAAACACCATATATTTT
NA	TRBJ2-7	TRBD2	TRBV19	CASSTSSSGSPYEQYF	TGTGCCAGTAGTACGTCCTCGAGCGGGAGCCCCTACGAGCAGTACTTC
once	TRBJ2-5	TRBD2	TRBV2	CASSEGTSGVWTQYF	TGTGCCAGCAGTGAAGGAACTAGCGGGGTTTGGACCCAGTACTTC
NA	TRBJ1-3	NA	TRBV7-6	CASSLESGPHSGNTIYF	TGTGCCAGCAGCTTAGAATCTGGCCCCCACTCTGGAAACACCATATATTTT
NA	TRBJ2-7	NA	TRBV27	CASSPTIAGGSYEQYF	TGTGCCAGCAGTCCGACAATTGCAGGGGGGTCCTACGAGCAGTACTTC
NA	TRBJ1-5	TRBD1	TRBV9	CASSVGVTGDYQPQHF	TGTGCCAGCAGCGTAGGCGTGACAGGGGATTATCAGCCCCAGCATTTT
few	TRBJ1-5	NA	TRBV27	CASSLSGALQPQHF	TGTGCCAGCAGTTTATCGGGGGCATTGCAGCCCCAGCATTTT
NA	TRBJ2-5	TRBD2	TRBV4-1	CASSQVGSLAGDHF	TGCGCCAGCAGCCAAGTCGGGTCACTAGCGGGGGACCACTTC
NA	TRBJ1-5	NA	TRBV29-1	CSVGGGTNQPQHF	TGCAGCGTTGGCGGGGGGACCAATCAGCCCCAGCATTTT
NA	TRBJ2-1	NA	TRBV7-3	CASSKTGAYNEQFF	TGTGCCAGCAGCAAGACAGGCGCCTACAATGAGCAGTTCTTC
NA	TRBJ1-2	NA	TRBV9	CASSAGADYGYTF	TGTGCCAGCAGCGCAGGGGCGGACTATGGCTACACCTTC
NA	TRBJ2-5	TRBD1	TRBV2	CASRGQPQETQYF	TGTGCCAGCAGGGGACAGCCCCAAGAGACCCAGTACTTC
NA	TRBJ1-2	TRBD1	TRBV6-5	CASSWDRVGSGYTF	TGTGCCAGCAGTTGGGACAGGGTGGGAAGTGGCTACACCTTC
NA	TRBJ2-7	NA	TRBV5-4	CASSSALRYEQYF	TGTGCCAGCAGCTCTGCCTTGAGATACGAGCAGTACTTC
NA	TRBJ1-2	NA	TRBV4-3	CASSQGVTAANYGYTF	TGCGCCAGCAGCCAAGGAGTGACAGCAGCTAACTATGGCTACACCTTC
once	TRBJ1-1	NA	TRBV27	CASSVRDKSRTEAFF	TGTGCCAGCAGTGTAAGGGACAAAAGTAGGACTGAAGCTTTCTTT
NA	TRBJ2-7	NA	TRBV6-5	CASTMSAGNSYEQYF	TGTGCCAGCACCATGTCAGCAGGGAACTCCTACGAGCAGTACTTC
NA	TRBJ2-5	TRBD1	TRBV19	CASSIADRGETQYF	TGTGCCAGTAGTATAGCGGACAGGGGAGAGACCCAGTACTTC
NA	TRBJ1-2	TRBD1	TRBV28	CASSSDRGADGYTF	TGTGCCAGCAGTTCCGACAGGGGGGCGGATGGCTACACCTTC
NA	TRBJ2-1	NA	TRBV12-3/TRBV12-4	CASSFQDIQQQFF	TGTGCCAGCAGTTTCCAGGACATCCAGCAGCAGTTCTTC
NA	TRBJ2-7	TRBD1	TRBV27	CASSLYFSWAGGLLSYEQYF	TGTGCCAGCAGTTTATATTTTTCTTGGGCAGGGGGCCTACTTTCCTACGAGCAGTACTTC
NA	TRBJ2-7	TRBD1	TRBV7-9	CASSTGQDPYEQYF	TGTGCCAGCAGCACTGGACAGGATCCCTACGAGCAGTACTTC